These T cell receptor beta chains were read from a single sample in a study of somatic mutations in cytotoxic T cells in rheumatoid arthritis. Libraries were prepared by immunoSEQ multiplex PCR; TCRdb keeps only in-frame clonotypes and omits some of them. The table lists 12,000 or so clones, about 70% of them singletons. Sequencing input: CD8+ T cells sorted from blood. The receptor source for this set is a man between 60 and 75 years old in good health. Both conserved end residues are part of each CDR3. Fields, in order: D gene, clone size, V gene, J gene, CDR3 length, CDR3 protein, CDR3 DNA. A D gene is named only where the DNA matches it firmly. A row's size may be missing; if present it is once, few, many or a size class.

D gene: -
clone size: -
V gene: TRBV7-6
J gene: TRBJ1-5
CDR3 length: 15
CDR3 protein: CASSLGVGPGQPQHF
CDR3 DNA: TGTGCCAGCAGCTTAGGTGTCGGGCCGGGTCAGCCCCAGCATTTT

D gene: TRBD1
clone size: -
V gene: TRBV7-9
J gene: TRBJ2-5
CDR3 length: 16
CDR3 protein: CASSLQGTALQETQYF
CDR3 DNA: TGTGCCAGCAGCTTACAAGGGACAGCCTTACAAGAGACCCAGTACTTC

D gene: -
clone size: -
V gene: TRBV7-8
J gene: TRBJ2-2
CDR3 length: 15
CDR3 protein: CASSAQGEWTGELFF
CDR3 DNA: TGTGCCAGCAGCGCCCAAGGGGAGTGGACCGGGGAGCTGTTTTTT

D gene: -
clone size: few
V gene: TRBV28
J gene: TRBJ2-5
CDR3 length: 11
CDR3 protein: CASITGETQYF
CDR3 DNA: TGTGCCAGCATTACTGGGGAGACCCAGTACTTC

D gene: -
clone size: -
V gene: TRBV27
J gene: TRBJ2-5
CDR3 length: 17
CDR3 protein: CASSSRALGAVEETQYF
CDR3 DNA: TGTGCCAGCAGTTCACGTGCCTTGGGGGCTGTGGAAGAGACCCAGTACTTC

D gene: -
clone size: few
V gene: TRBV30
J gene: TRBJ1-1
CDR3 length: 12
CDR3 protein: CAWVTVNTEAFF
CDR3 DNA: TGTGCCTGGGTTACAGTGAACACTGAAGCTTTCTTT

D gene: TRBD1
clone size: few
V gene: TRBV5-8
J gene: TRBJ2-7
CDR3 length: 15
CDR3 protein: CASSLGTGASYEQYF
CDR3 DNA: TGTGCCAGCAGCTTAGGGACAGGGGCCTCCTACGAGCAGTACTTC

D gene: -
clone size: -
V gene: TRBV5-6
J gene: TRBJ2-7
CDR3 length: 16
CDR3 protein: CAPQLRTGDPSYEQYF
CDR3 DNA: TGTGCCCCGCAGCTTAGAACAGGCGACCCCTCCTACGAGCAGTACTTC

D gene: TRBD2
clone size: -
V gene: TRBV9
J gene: TRBJ2-3
CDR3 length: 17
CDR3 protein: CASSVASGSYTTDTQYF
CDR3 DNA: TGTGCCAGCAGCGTAGCTAGCGGGAGCTACACCACAGATACGCAGTATTTT

D gene: -
clone size: -
V gene: TRBV6-5
J gene: TRBJ2-7
CDR3 length: 13
CDR3 protein: CASSYVGGYEQYF
CDR3 DNA: TGTGCCAGCAGTTACGTAGGCGGATACGAGCAGTACTTC

D gene: -
clone size: -
V gene: TRBV9
J gene: TRBJ2-2
CDR3 length: 16
CDR3 protein: CASSVGLGMDTGELFF
CDR3 DNA: TGTGCCAGCAGCGTAGGACTCGGGATGGACACCGGGGAGCTGTTTTTT

D gene: -
clone size: -
V gene: TRBV6-4
J gene: TRBJ2-1
CDR3 length: 16
CDR3 protein: CASSVIAGSLVNEQFF
CDR3 DNA: TGTGCCAGCAGTGTGATCGCGGGGTCCCTGGTGAATGAGCAGTTCTTC

D gene: TRBD1
clone size: -
V gene: TRBV6-5
J gene: TRBJ1-1
CDR3 length: 15
CDR3 protein: CASSYLGGETPEAFF
CDR3 DNA: TGTGCCAGCAGTTACTTAGGGGGCGAAACCCCTGAAGCTTTCTTT

D gene: -
clone size: -
V gene: TRBV13
J gene: TRBJ2-1
CDR3 length: 15
CDR3 protein: CASSLGQGSYNEQFF
CDR3 DNA: TGTGCCAGCAGCTTGGGGCAGGGTTCCTACAATGAGCAGTTCTTC

D gene: -
clone size: -
V gene: TRBV28
J gene: TRBJ1-1
CDR3 length: 14
CDR3 protein: CASSLQGLNTEAFF
CDR3 DNA: TGTGCCAGCAGTTTACAGGGTCTGAACACTGAAGCTTTCTTT

D gene: -
clone size: -
V gene: TRBV6-5
J gene: TRBJ1-1
CDR3 length: 11
CDR3 protein: CASSSGVRAFF
CDR3 DNA: TGTGCCAGCAGTTCAGGGGTGAGAGCTTTCTTT

D gene: -
clone size: -
V gene: TRBV4-3
J gene: TRBJ1-1
CDR3 length: 15
CDR3 protein: CASSQAQGWNTEAFF
CDR3 DNA: TGCGCCAGCAGCCAAGCCCAGGGCTGGAACACTGAAGCTTTCTTT

D gene: TRBD1
clone size: -
V gene: TRBV4-3
J gene: TRBJ2-1
CDR3 length: 15
CDR3 protein: CASSPSWDRVNEQFF
CDR3 DNA: TGCGCCAGCAGCCCTTCTTGGGACAGGGTCAATGAGCAGTTCTTC

D gene: TRBD2
clone size: -
V gene: TRBV27
J gene: TRBJ2-5
CDR3 length: 16
CDR3 protein: CASSLTSGNYQETQYF
CDR3 DNA: TGTGCCAGCAGTTTGACTAGCGGAAACTACCAAGAGACCCAGTACTTC

D gene: -
clone size: -
V gene: TRBV6-1
J gene: TRBJ1-2
CDR3 length: 13
CDR3 protein: CASSESANYGYTF
CDR3 DNA: TGTGCCAGCAGTGAATCAGCTAACTATGGCTACACCTTC

D gene: -
clone size: -
V gene: TRBV7-9
J gene: TRBJ2-7
CDR3 length: 13
CDR3 protein: CASSLAESYEQYF
CDR3 DNA: TGTGCCAGCAGCTTAGCGGAGTCCTACGAGCAGTACTTC

D gene: TRBD1
clone size: -
V gene: TRBV7-9
J gene: TRBJ2-7
CDR3 length: 14
CDR3 protein: CASSSGTGIYEQYF
CDR3 DNA: TGTGCCAGCAGCTCCGGGACAGGGATTTACGAGCAGTACTTC

D gene: TRBD1
clone size: -
V gene: TRBV28
J gene: TRBJ2-7
CDR3 length: 14
CDR3 protein: CASAAGTGNYEQYF
CDR3 DNA: TGTGCCAGCGCTGCCGGGACAGGGAATTACGAGCAGTACTTC

D gene: -
clone size: -
V gene: TRBV7-9
J gene: TRBJ2-2
CDR3 length: 13
CDR3 protein: CASSSKGTGELFF
CDR3 DNA: TGTGCCAGCAGCTCGAAAGGCACCGGGGAGCTGTTTTTT

D gene: -
clone size: -
V gene: TRBV5-1
J gene: TRBJ2-5
CDR3 length: 15
CDR3 protein: CASSPSMGARETQYF
CDR3 DNA: TGCGCCAGCAGCCCCTCGATGGGGGCGCGGGAGACCCAGTACTTC

D gene: TRBD1
clone size: once
V gene: TRBV6-5
J gene: TRBJ1-1
CDR3 length: 16
CDR3 protein: CASSFTWTGRDTEAFF
CDR3 DNA: TGTGCCAGCAGTTTCACTTGGACAGGGAGGGACACTGAAGCTTTCTTT

D gene: TRBD2
clone size: -
V gene: TRBV4-3
J gene: TRBJ2-7
CDR3 length: 17
CDR3 protein: CASSQDLVLAGGNEQYF
CDR3 DNA: TGCGCCAGCAGCCAAGACCTGGTACTAGCGGGAGGCAACGAGCAGTACTTC

D gene: -
clone size: -
V gene: TRBV28
J gene: TRBJ1-5
CDR3 length: 15
CDR3 protein: CATALRQEVSQPQHF
CDR3 DNA: TGTGCCACCGCGCTAAGACAGGAGGTGAGCCAGCCCCAGCATTTT

D gene: -
clone size: -
V gene: TRBV6-5
J gene: TRBJ2-7
CDR3 length: 15
CDR3 protein: CASSFKDTSIYEQYF
CDR3 DNA: TGTGCCAGCAGTTTCAAGGACACCTCAATCTACGAGCAGTACTTC

D gene: -
clone size: -
V gene: TRBV11-2
J gene: TRBJ2-7
CDR3 length: 15
CDR3 protein: CASSLDQAGPYEQYF
CDR3 DNA: TGTGCCAGCAGCTTAGATCAGGCGGGTCCCTACGAGCAGTACTTC

D gene: -
clone size: few
V gene: TRBV9
J gene: TRBJ2-3
CDR3 length: 15
CDR3 protein: CASSVGAGSTDTQYF
CDR3 DNA: TGTGCCAGCAGCGTAGGGGCAGGGAGCACAGATACGCAGTATTTT

D gene: -
clone size: -
V gene: TRBV7-9
J gene: TRBJ1-6
CDR3 length: 12
CDR3 protein: CASEGLNSPLHF
CDR3 DNA: TGTGCTAGCGAGGGTCTTAATTCACCCCTCCACTTT

D gene: TRBD1
clone size: -
V gene: TRBV6-4
J gene: TRBJ1-2
CDR3 length: 16
CDR3 protein: CASSDPGQGKSGGYTF
CDR3 DNA: TGTGCCAGCAGTGACCCGGGACAGGGAAAAAGCGGCGGCTACACCTTC

D gene: TRBD2
clone size: few
V gene: TRBV28
J gene: TRBJ2-1
CDR3 length: 15
CDR3 protein: CASSSSGRAYNEQFF
CDR3 DNA: TGTGCCAGCAGTTCCAGCGGGAGAGCGTACAATGAGCAGTTCTTC

D gene: -
clone size: once
V gene: TRBV19
J gene: TRBJ2-2
CDR3 length: 12
CDR3 protein: CASTLGSGELFF
CDR3 DNA: TGTGCCAGTACCTTAGGCTCGGGGGAGCTGTTTTTT

D gene: TRBD1
clone size: -
V gene: TRBV19
J gene: TRBJ1-2
CDR3 length: 15
CDR3 protein: CASSIGTGGGYGYTF
CDR3 DNA: TGTGCCAGTAGTATCGGGACAGGGGGCGGCTATGGCTACACCTTC

D gene: TRBD2
clone size: -
V gene: TRBV28
J gene: TRBJ2-3
CDR3 length: 16
CDR3 protein: CAIQDPSGGVRDTQYF
CDR3 DNA: TGTGCCATCCAGGATCCTAGCGGGGGTGTCAGAGATACGCAGTATTTT

D gene: -
clone size: -
V gene: TRBV7-2
J gene: TRBJ2-1
CDR3 length: 12
CDR3 protein: CASSLGIGEQFF
CDR3 DNA: TGTGCCAGCAGCTTAGGAATCGGTGAGCAGTTCTTC

D gene: -
clone size: few
V gene: TRBV7-9
J gene: TRBJ1-2
CDR3 length: 15
CDR3 protein: CASSRTAMPNYGYTF
CDR3 DNA: TGTGCCAGCAGCCGGACAGCGATGCCCAACTATGGCTACACCTTC

D gene: -
clone size: few
V gene: TRBV6-4
J gene: TRBJ2-6
CDR3 length: 18
CDR3 protein: CASSGAGSRQSRANVLTF
CDR3 DNA: TGTGCCAGCAGTGGCGCGGGCTCACGACAAAGTCGGGCCAACGTCCTGACTTTC

D gene: -
clone size: few
V gene: TRBV20-1
J gene: TRBJ1-1
CDR3 length: 11
CDR3 protein: CSARDLVEAFF
CDR3 DNA: TGCAGTGCTAGAGATCTGGTTGAAGCTTTCTTT

D gene: -
clone size: once
V gene: TRBV7-3
J gene: TRBJ2-2
CDR3 length: 15
CDR3 protein: CASSLNQGYTGELFF
CDR3 DNA: TGTGCCAGCAGCTTAAATCAGGGTTACACCGGGGAGCTGTTTTTT

D gene: -
clone size: -
V gene: TRBV25-1
J gene: TRBJ1-2
CDR3 length: 17
CDR3 protein: CASSGVGAPEAGYGYTF
CDR3 DNA: TGTGCCAGCAGTGGGGTAGGGGCCCCGGAGGCAGGCTATGGCTACACCTTC

D gene: -
clone size: -
V gene: TRBV6-5
J gene: TRBJ2-6
CDR3 length: 15
CDR3 protein: CASSPGISGANVLTF
CDR3 DNA: TGTGCCAGCAGTCCCGGGATCTCTGGGGCCAACGTCCTGACTTTC

D gene: -
clone size: -
V gene: TRBV7-2
J gene: TRBJ1-5
CDR3 length: 16
CDR3 protein: CASSLEVGVPNQPQHF
CDR3 DNA: TGTGCCAGCAGCTTAGAGGTGGGGGTTCCCAATCAGCCCCAGCATTTT

D gene: -
clone size: -
V gene: TRBV6-1
J gene: TRBJ2-1
CDR3 length: 12
CDR3 protein: CASSFGWNEQFF
CDR3 DNA: TGTGCCAGCAGCTTCGGGTGGAATGAGCAGTTCTTC

D gene: TRBD1
clone size: -
V gene: TRBV6-4
J gene: TRBJ1-1
CDR3 length: 18
CDR3 protein: CASSDSNLPRQGSTEAFF
CDR3 DNA: TGTGCCAGCAGTGACTCGAATCTACCCCGACAGGGGAGCACTGAAGCTTTCTTT

D gene: TRBD2
clone size: -
V gene: TRBV19
J gene: TRBJ2-4
CDR3 length: 14
CDR3 protein: CASSAGLEAYIQYF
CDR3 DNA: TGTGCCAGTAGCGCGGGACTAGAAGCGTACATTCAGTACTTC

D gene: -
clone size: -
V gene: TRBV7-9
J gene: TRBJ2-5
CDR3 length: 15
CDR3 protein: CASSTLTDSQETQYF
CDR3 DNA: TGTGCCAGCAGCACCTTAACGGACTCACAAGAGACCCAGTACTTC

D gene: -
clone size: -
V gene: TRBV27
J gene: TRBJ1-4
CDR3 length: 12
CDR3 protein: CASSLEGEKLFF
CDR3 DNA: TGTGCCAGCAGTTTGGAGGGGGAAAAACTGTTTTTT

D gene: TRBD2
clone size: -
V gene: TRBV19
J gene: TRBJ2-2
CDR3 length: 19
CDR3 protein: CATNRLAVSRPPNTGELFF
CDR3 DNA: TGTGCCACCAACCGACTAGCGGTCTCGAGACCCCCCAACACCGGGGAGCTGTTTTTT

D gene: -
clone size: -
V gene: TRBV27
J gene: TRBJ1-2
CDR3 length: 13
CDR3 protein: CASSFGAVAGYTF
CDR3 DNA: TGTGCCAGCAGTTTTGGAGCCGTGGCGGGCTACACCTTC

D gene: -
clone size: few
V gene: TRBV2
J gene: TRBJ2-7
CDR3 length: 10
CDR3 protein: CASTKYEQYF
CDR3 DNA: TGTGCCAGTACAAAATACGAGCAGTACTTC

D gene: -
clone size: -
V gene: TRBV11-2
J gene: TRBJ2-7
CDR3 length: 15
CDR3 protein: CASSLDADATYEQYF
CDR3 DNA: TGTGCCAGCAGCTTAGATGCGGATGCCACTTACGAGCAGTACTTC

D gene: TRBD1
clone size: medium-sized
V gene: TRBV28
J gene: TRBJ2-7
CDR3 length: 17
CDR3 protein: CASSLNSGQGAWYEQYF
CDR3 DNA: TGTGCCAGCAGTTTGAATTCCGGACAGGGGGCTTGGTACGAGCAGTACTTC